This TCR beta chain stems from a study of cytomegalovirus exposure and HLA in healthy donors. PCR primers comprised 60 Vbeta and 13 Jbeta primers. The table came from immunoSEQ multiplex PCR; TCRdb's copy has only in-frame clones and leaves some out. The sample has fewer than 200,000 clones; 72% are singletons. Germline assignment: CDR1 SEHNR and CDR2 FQNEAQ (reference sequence). V lost 4 bases and J lost 3; bases outside the gene matches: 4. This CDR3 contains 14 residues. Only one count was recorded for this clone. The V call is TRBV7-9, the J call TRBJ2-7; 9 nucleotides agree with TRBD2. The clonotype comes from a human donor in good health. What was sequenced was PBMCs. The CDR3 DNA follows: TGTGCCAGCAGCTCAAGGACTAGCGACTACGAGCAGTACTTC. This sequence encodes CASSSRTSDYEQYF.